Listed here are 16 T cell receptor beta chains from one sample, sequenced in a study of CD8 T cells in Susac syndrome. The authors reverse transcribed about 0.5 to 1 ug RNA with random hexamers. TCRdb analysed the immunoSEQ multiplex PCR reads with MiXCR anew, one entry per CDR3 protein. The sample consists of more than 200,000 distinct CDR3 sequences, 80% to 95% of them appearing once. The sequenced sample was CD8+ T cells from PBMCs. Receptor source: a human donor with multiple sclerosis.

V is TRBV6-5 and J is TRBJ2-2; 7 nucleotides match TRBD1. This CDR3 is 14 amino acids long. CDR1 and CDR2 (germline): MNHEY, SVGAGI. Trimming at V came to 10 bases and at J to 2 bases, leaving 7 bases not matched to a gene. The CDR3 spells CAISDRPNTGELFF. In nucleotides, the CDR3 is TGTGCCATCTCGGACAGGCCCAACACCGGGGAGCTGTTTTTT.

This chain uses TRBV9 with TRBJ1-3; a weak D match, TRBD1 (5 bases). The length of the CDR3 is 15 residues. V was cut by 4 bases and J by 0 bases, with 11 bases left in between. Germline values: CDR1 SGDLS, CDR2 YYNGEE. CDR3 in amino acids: CASSTDSYSGNTIYF. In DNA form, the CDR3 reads TGTGCCAGCAGCACCGACAGTTACTCTGGAAACACCATATATTTT.

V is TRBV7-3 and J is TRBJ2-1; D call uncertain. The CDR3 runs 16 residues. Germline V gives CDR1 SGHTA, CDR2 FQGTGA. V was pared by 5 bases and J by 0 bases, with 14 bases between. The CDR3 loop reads CASSLSWLSSYNEQFF. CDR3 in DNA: TGTGCCAGCAGCCTCAGTTGGCTAAGCTCCTACAATGAGCAGTTCTTC.

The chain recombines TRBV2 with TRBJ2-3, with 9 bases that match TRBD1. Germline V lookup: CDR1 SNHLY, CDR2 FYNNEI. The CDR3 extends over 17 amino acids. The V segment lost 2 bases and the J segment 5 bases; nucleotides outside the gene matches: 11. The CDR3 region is CASSERLGTGLEDTQYF. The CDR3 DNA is TGTGCCAGCAGTGAACGTTTGGGGACAGGGCTTGAAGATACGCAGTATTTT.

The CDR3 region has the DNA TGTGCCAGCTCACGGGGGACAGGGGCTGAAGCTTTCTTT. Translated, it gives CASSRGTGAEAFF. This chain links TRBV18 with TRBJ1-1, with 10 bases aligning to TRBD1. This CDR3 is 13 amino acids long. V was pared by 4 bases and J by 6 bases, with 2 bases of the junction left unmatched. The germline CDR1 and CDR2 sequences are KGHSH and LQKENI.

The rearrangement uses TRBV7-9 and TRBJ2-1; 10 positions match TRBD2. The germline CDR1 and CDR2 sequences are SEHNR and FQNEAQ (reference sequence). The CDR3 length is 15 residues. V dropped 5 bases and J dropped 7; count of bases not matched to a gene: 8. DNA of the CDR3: TGTGCCAGCAGCGCAGCGGGAGGGCCCGGGAATGAGCAGTTCTTC. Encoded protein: CASSAAGGPGNEQFF.

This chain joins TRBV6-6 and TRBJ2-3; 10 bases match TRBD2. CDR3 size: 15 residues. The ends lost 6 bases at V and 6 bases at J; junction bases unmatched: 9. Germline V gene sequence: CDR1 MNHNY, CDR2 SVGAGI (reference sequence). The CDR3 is CASRILAGLGDTQYF. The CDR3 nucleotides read TGTGCCAGCAGAATACTAGCGGGGTTAGGTGATACGCAGTATTTT.

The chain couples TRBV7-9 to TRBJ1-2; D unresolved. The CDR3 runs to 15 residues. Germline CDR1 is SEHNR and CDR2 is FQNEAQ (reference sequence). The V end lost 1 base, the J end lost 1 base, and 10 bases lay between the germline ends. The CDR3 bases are TGTGCCAGCAGCTTAGGGTCGTTTGTTAACTATGGCTACACCTTC. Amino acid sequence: CASSLGSFVNYGYTF. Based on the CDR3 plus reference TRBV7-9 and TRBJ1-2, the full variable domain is DTGVSQNPRHKITKRGQNVTFRCDPISEHNRLYWYRQTLGQGPEFLTYFQNEAQLEKSRLLSDRFSAERPKGSFSTLEIQRTEQGDSAMYLCASSLGSFVNYGYTFGSGTRLTVV.

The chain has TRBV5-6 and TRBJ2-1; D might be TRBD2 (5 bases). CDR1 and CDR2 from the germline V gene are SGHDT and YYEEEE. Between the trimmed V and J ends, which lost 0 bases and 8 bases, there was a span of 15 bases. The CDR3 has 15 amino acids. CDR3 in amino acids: CASSLVSGYGDEQFF. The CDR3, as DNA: TGTGCCAGCAGCTTGGTTTCGGGGTACGGCGATGAGCAGTTCTTC.

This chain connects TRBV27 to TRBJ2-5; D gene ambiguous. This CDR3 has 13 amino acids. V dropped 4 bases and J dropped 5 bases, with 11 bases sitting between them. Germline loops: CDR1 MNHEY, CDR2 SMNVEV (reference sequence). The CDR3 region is CASSSPARETQYF. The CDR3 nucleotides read TGTGCCAGCAGTTCCCCCGCGCGCGAGACCCAGTACTTC.

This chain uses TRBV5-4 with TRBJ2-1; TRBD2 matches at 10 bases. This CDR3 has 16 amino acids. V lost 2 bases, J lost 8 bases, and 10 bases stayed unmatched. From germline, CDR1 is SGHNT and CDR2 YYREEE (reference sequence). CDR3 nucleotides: TGTGCCAGCAGCTTTAAAGGCCTAGCGGGAGTAGATGAGCAGTTCTTC. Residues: CASSFKGLAGVDEQFF.

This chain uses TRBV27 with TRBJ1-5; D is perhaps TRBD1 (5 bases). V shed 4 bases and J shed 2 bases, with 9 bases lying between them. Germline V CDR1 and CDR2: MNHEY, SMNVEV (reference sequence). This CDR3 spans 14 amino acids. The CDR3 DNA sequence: TGTGCCAGCAGTTCCTGGGGGGGCAATCAGCCCCAGCATTTT. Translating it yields CASSSWGGNQPQHF.

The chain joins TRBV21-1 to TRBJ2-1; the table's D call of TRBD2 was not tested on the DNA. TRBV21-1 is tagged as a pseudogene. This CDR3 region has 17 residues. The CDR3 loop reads CASSNRGLAGGVHEQFF. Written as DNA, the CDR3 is TGTGCCAGCAGCAACCGGGGACTAGCGGGGGGAGTCCATGAGCAGTTCTTC.

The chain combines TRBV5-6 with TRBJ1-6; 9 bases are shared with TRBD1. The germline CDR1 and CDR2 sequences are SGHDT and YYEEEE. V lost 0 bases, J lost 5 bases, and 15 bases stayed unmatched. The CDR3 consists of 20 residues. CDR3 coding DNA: TGTGCCAGCAGCTTGGCCAACCTAAGGACAGGGGATACCGATAATTCACCCCTCCACTTT. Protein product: CASSLANLRTGDTDNSPLHF.

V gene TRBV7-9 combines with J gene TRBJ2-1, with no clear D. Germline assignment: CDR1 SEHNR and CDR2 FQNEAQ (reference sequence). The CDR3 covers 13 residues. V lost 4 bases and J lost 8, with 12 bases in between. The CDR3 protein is CASSSVWMDEQFF. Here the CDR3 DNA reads TGTGCCAGCAGCTCCGTCTGGATGGATGAGCAGTTCTTC. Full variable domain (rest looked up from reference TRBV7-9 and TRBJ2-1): DTGVSQNPRHKITKRGQNVTFRCDPISEHNRLYWYRQTLGQGPEFLTYFQNEAQLEKSRLLSDRFSAERPKGSFSTLEIQRTEQGDSAMYLCASSSVWMDEQFFGPGTRLTVL.

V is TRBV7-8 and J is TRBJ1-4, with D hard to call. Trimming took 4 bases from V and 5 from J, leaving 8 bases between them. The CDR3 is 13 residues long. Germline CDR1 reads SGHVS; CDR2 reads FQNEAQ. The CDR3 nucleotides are TGTGCCAGCAGCTCGGCAGCGAATGAAAAACTGTTTTTT. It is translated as CASSSAANEKLFF.